Listed here are 6 T cell receptor beta chains from one sample, sequenced in a study of cytomegalovirus exposure and HLA in healthy donors (dated by TCRdb to the late 2010s). The protocol used for the library was the immunoSEQ multiplex PCR assay. A mixture of 60 forward primers for TCR Vbeta segments and 13 reverse primers for TCR Jbeta segments was used in the multiplex PCR. TCRdb carries this immuneACCESS record with in-frame sequences only. Its versions omit some clonotypes, under half of them owing to an unresolved V gene in the studies checked, with the rest unexplained. This sample holds approximately 170,000 clones; around 68% were observed only once. Of the sample, approximately 1.5% falls within the top ten clones. Sequencing input: PBMCs. The receptors here all came from a man aged 50 or older in good health and CMV-seronegative.

V is TRBV7-9 and J is TRBJ2-1; possibly TRBD2 for D (7 bases). Per the germline V gene, CDR1 is SEHNR and CDR2 is FQNEAQ (reference sequence). V was cut by 5 bases and J by 7 bases, with 15 bases left in between. The CDR3 consists of 14 residues. CDR3 protein: CASSLRGARNEQFF. The CDR3, as DNA: TGTGCCAGCAGCCTACGGGGGGCCCGGAATGAGCAGTTCTTC.

This chain uses TRBV7-2 with TRBJ2-7, with unresolved D. The V end was cut by 1 base, the J end by 4 bases, with 14 bases between. Per germline, CDR1 SGHTA and CDR2 FQGNSA. The CDR3 has 15 residues. The CDR3 protein is CASSLGAAMAYEQYF. CDR3 sequence (DNA): TGTGCCAGCAGCTTAGGCGCAGCGATGGCATACGAGCAGTACTTC.

Only one count was recorded for this clone. This chain links TRBV7-2 with TRBJ1-2, with 9 bases fitting TRBD1. The germline gives CDR1 SGHTA, CDR2 FQGNSA. The CDR3 covers 15 residues. V was pared by 4 bases and J by 3 bases, with 6 bases of the junction left unmatched. The CDR3 loop reads CASSSPGQGDYGYTF. CDR3 nucleotides: TGTGCCAGCAGCTCCCCGGGACAGGGTGACTATGGCTACACCTTC. The whole variable domain, remainder taken from reference TRBV7-2 and TRBJ1-2, is GAGVSQSPSNKVTEKGKDVELRCDPISGHTALYWYRQSLGQGLEFLIYFQGNSAPDKSGLPSDRFSAERTGGSVSTLTIQRTQQEDSAVYLCASSSPGQGDYGYTFGSGTRLTVV.

This chain's CDR3 is CASSPGQGASQETQYF. CDR3 DNA sequence: TGTGCCAGCAGTCCTGGACAGGGGGCGTCCCAAGAGACCCAGTACTTC. The chain links TRBV11-2 to TRBJ2-5, with 11 bases matching TRBD1. Looked up from germline, CDR1 is SGHAT and CDR2 is FQNNGV. The J segment lost 1 base and the V segment lost 6 bases, leaving 7 bases of the junction unmatched. The CDR3 is made up of 16 amino acids. Drawing the rest from reference TRBV11-2 and TRBJ2-5, the complete variable domain is EAGVAQSPRYKIIEKRQSVAFWCNPISGHATLYWYQQILGQGPKLLIQFQNNGVVDDSQLPKDRFSAERLKGVDSTLKIQPAKLEDSAVYLCASSPGQGASQETQYFGPGTRLLVL.

CDR3 loop: CASSPPRNGEAGNTIYF. DNA of the CDR3: TGTGCCAGCTCACCACCGCGGAACGGTGAGGCTGGAAACACCATATATTTT. The genes are TRBV18 and TRBJ1-3, with D unclear. The V gene lost 0 bases and the J gene lost 2 bases, with 14 bases spanning the gap. The germline V gene has CDR1 KGHSH and CDR2 LQKENI. The CDR3 is 17 residues long.

The chain combines TRBV6-5 with TRBJ1-3; D gene unclear. Germline CDR1 is MNHEY and CDR2 is SVGAGI. The V gene lost 5 bases and the J gene lost 4 bases, with 3 bases spanning the gap. The length of the CDR3 is 11 residues. The CDR3 sequence is CASSQGNTIYF. Here the CDR3 DNA reads TGTGCCAGCAGTCAGGGAAACACCATATATTTT.